This is a list of T cell receptor beta chains from one sample in a study of blood T cells in healthy people across ages. TCRdb recomputed calls from the 5' RACE reads with MiXCR, one row per CDR3 protein. The table lists 890,000 or so distinct CDR3 sequences, about 62% of them singletons. The material sequenced was blood. These receptors were obtained from a man in his thirties or forties in good health. CDR3s include the opening cysteine and the closing phenylalanine or tryptophan. The D gene is left open where the match is weak. The size of a clone is reported for some rows only, either as once, few or many, or as a class for expanded clones.

15,TRBV13,few,TRBJ2-7,TRBD1,CASSPLQGGTLEQYF,TGTGCCAGCAGCCCCTTACAGGGGGGTACGCTCGAGCAGTACTTC
15,TRBV20-1,few,TRBJ2-7,NA,CSARDSRKLSYEQYF,TGCAGTGCTAGAGATTCAAGAAAGCTCTCCTACGAGCAGTACTTC
16,TRBV7-2,NA,TRBJ1-2,TRBD1,CASSLTPRQGNNGYTF,TGTGCCAGCAGCCTCACCCCCAGACAGGGTAACAACGGCTACACCTTC
15,TRBV6-2/TRBV6-3,few,TRBJ2-5,NA,CASSYLGGGQETQYF,TGTGCCAGCAGTTACCTAGGAGGGGGCCAAGAGACCCAGTACTTC
12,TRBV7-9,NA,TRBJ1-4,NA,CASGLQDGKLFF,TGTGCCAGCGGCCTACAGGATGGAAAACTGTTTTTT
16,TRBV7-2,once,TRBJ2-2,NA,CASSAAGTTYTGELFF,TGTGCCAGCAGCGCTGCCGGGACGACATACACCGGGGAGCTGTTTTTT
12,TRBV20-1,NA,TRBJ2-7,NA,CSAGRGSGEQYF,TGCAGTGCTGGACGAGGGTCCGGGGAGCAGTACTTC
16,TRBV3-1,few,TRBJ2-5,TRBD2,CASSQDSSGGKETQYF,TGTGCCAGCAGCCAAGATAGTAGCGGGGGCAAAGAGACCCAGTACTTC
16,TRBV7-3,NA,TRBJ2-3,TRBD2,CASRRGLAASTDTQYF,TGTGCCAGCAGAAGGGGACTAGCGGCTAGCACAGATACGCAGTATTTT
14,TRBV7-2,once,TRBJ1-1,TRBD1,CASSLAYRGSEAFF,TGTGCCAGCAGCTTAGCTTACAGGGGCAGTGAAGCTTTCTTT
16,TRBV12-3/TRBV12-4,NA,TRBJ1-4,NA,CASSLRGPATNEKLFF,TGTGCCAGCAGCCTCCGGGGCCCTGCAACTAATGAAAAACTGTTTTTT